The T cell receptor beta chain under discussion was sequenced for a study of T cell repertoires in cytomegalovirus infection. Study at large: It was the public TCR beta signatures that indicated both CMV infection and matching HLA type.

TCRdb re-called the reads with MiXCR, one entry per CDR3 protein. The sample consists of about 260,000 distinct CDR3 sequences, less than 9.5% of them appearing once. Study observations and caveats: Dominating the ex vivo response were TCR beta clonotypes that were CMV-specific and HLA-C-restricted. CMV carriers having the relevant HLA were flagged by cumulative public TCR beta family frequency.

The CDR3 consists of 14 residues. Germline-derived CDR1 and CDR2 are SEHNR and FQNEAQ (reference sequence). Trimming removed 4 bases from V and 8 bases from J, with 15 bases in between. Turning to this clonotype: Antigen: not known.

Sequencing was carried out using PBMCs. The rearrangement uses TRBV7-9 and TRBJ2-1; no firm D call. The receptor was derived from a human donor in good health (CMV status not recorded). Some clones in this sample may be carry-over from other donors' samples. CDR3 in DNA: TGTGCCAGCAGCTCTTATGGGGTCGGCGATGAGCAGTTCTTC. Its translation is CASSSYGVGDEQFF. The variable domain in full, with the rest retrieved from reference TRBV7-9 and TRBJ2-1, is DTGVSQNPRHKITKRGQNVTFRCDPISEHNRLYWYRQTLGQGPEFLTYFQNEAQLEKSRLLSDRFSAERPKGSFSTLEIQRTEQGDSAMYLCASSSYGVGDEQFFGPGTRLTVL.